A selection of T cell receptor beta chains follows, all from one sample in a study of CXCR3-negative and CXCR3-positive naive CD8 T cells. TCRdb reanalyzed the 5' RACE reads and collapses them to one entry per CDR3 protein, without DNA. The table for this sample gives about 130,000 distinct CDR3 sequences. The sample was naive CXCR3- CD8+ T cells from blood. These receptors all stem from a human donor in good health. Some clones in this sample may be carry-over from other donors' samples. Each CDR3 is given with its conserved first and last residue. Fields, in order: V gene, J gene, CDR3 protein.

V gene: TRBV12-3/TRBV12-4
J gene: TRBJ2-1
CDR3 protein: CASSPRDRVGNEQFF

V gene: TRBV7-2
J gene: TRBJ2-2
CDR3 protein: CASTAGVYTGELFF

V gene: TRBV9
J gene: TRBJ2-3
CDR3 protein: CASSVGTGRDTQYF

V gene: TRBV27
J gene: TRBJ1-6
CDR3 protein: CASSSDREINSPLHF

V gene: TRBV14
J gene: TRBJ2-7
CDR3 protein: CASSARTLGPYEQYF

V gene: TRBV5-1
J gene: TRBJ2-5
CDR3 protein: CASSLVPDQETQYF

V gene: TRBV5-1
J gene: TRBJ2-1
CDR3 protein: CASSLDGGARNEQFF

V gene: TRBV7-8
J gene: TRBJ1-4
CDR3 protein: CASSPGTVNEKLFF

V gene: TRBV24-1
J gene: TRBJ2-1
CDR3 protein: CATSEGLANEQFF

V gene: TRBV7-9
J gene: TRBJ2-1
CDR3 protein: CASSSSGGLYNEQFF

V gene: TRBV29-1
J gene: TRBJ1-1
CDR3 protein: CSEEPGQGATEAFF